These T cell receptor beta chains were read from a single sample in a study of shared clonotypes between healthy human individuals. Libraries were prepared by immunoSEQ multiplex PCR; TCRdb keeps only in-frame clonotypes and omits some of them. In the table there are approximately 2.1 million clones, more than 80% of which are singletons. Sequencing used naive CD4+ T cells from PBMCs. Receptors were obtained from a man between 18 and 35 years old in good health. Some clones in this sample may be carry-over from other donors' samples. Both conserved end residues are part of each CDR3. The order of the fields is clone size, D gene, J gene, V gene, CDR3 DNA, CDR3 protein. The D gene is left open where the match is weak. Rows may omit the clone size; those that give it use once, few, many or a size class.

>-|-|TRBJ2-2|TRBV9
TGTGCCAGCAGGGGGGATTCGGAGCTGTTTTTT
CASRGDSELFF
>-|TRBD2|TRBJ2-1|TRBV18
TGTGCCAGCTCACCACCGACTAGCGGGAGGATCGGCGATGAGCAGTTCTTC
CASSPPTSGRIGDEQFF
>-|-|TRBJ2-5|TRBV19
TGTGCCAGTAGTATAACGGTGTCGAAAGAGACCCAGTACTTC
CASSITVSKETQYF
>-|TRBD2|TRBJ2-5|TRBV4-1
TGCGCCAGCAGCCAAGTGCTAGCGGGAGTCCTGGGAGAGACCCAGTACTTC
CASSQVLAGVLGETQYF
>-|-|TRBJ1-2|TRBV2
TGTGCCAGCACTCTCCGGGGGGCGAACTATGGCTACACCTTC
CASTLRGANYGYTF
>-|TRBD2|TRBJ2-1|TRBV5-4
TGTGCCAGCAGCGTAACTAGCGGGAGGACCGGCGATGAGCAGTTCTTC
CASSVTSGRTGDEQFF
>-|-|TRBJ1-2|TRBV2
TGTGCCAGCACCGGACAGATCTCTAACTATGGCTACACCTTC
CASTGQISNYGYTF
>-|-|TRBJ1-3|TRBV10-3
TGTGCCATCAATGGTGGGGACTCTGGAAACACCATATATTTT
CAINGGDSGNTIYF
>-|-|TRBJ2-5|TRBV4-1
TGCGCCAGCAGCCAACTCCTAGCAGTGGAGACCCAGTACTTC
CASSQLLAVETQYF
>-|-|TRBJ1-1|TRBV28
TGTGCCAGCCTGGGATCTGAAGCTTTCTTT
CASLGSEAFF
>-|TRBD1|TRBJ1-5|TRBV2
TGTGCCAGCAGTGATCGGACAGGGGGCAATCAGCCCCAGCATTTT
CASSDRTGGNQPQHF
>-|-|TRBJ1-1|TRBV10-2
TGCGCCAGCAGGGAAAACAGGGAGGGTACTGAAGCTTTCTTT
CASRENREGTEAFF
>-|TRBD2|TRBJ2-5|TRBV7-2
TGTGCCAGCAGCTTAGAGACGGGACTAGCGGGAGGGGCCCAGTACTTC
CASSLETGLAGGAQYF
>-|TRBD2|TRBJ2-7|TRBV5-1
TGCGCCAGCAGCCAGGGCCGGACTAGCGGGGACTCCTACGAGCAGTACTTC
CASSQGRTSGDSYEQYF
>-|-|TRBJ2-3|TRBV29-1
TGCAGCGTCCCAGGGACAGATACGCAGTATTTT
CSVPGTDTQYF
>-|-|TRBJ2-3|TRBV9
TGTGCCAGCAGCCCCCCTGGCACAGATACGCAGTATTTT
CASSPPGTDTQYF
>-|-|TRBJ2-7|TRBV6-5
TGTGCCAGCTCCATTGCCGGACTGAATTACGAGCAGTACTTC
CASSIAGLNYEQYF
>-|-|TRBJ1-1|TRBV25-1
TGTGCCAGCAGTGGGAACCCCAACACTGAAGCTTTCTTT
CASSGNPNTEAFF
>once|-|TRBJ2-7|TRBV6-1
TGTGCCAGCGGTTTGACCAGATACGAGCAGTACTTC
CASGLTRYEQYF
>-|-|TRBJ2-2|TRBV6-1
TGTGCCAGCAGTGGGGGGACGTATTACACCGGGGAGCTGTTTTTT
CASSGGTYYTGELFF
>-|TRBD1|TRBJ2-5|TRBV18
TGTGCCAGCTCACCTCCGGGACAGGGAGGGGAGACCCAGTACTTC
CASSPPGQGGETQYF
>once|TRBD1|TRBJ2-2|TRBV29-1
TGCAGCGTGGGGGACAGGGCGGACACCGGGGAGCTGTTTTTT
CSVGDRADTGELFF
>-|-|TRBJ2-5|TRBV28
TGTGCCAGCAGCCTATTAGCTCAGGTGACCCAGTACTTC
CASSLLAQVTQYF
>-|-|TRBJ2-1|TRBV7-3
TGTGCCAGCAGCGACCTCGGACAGTACAATGAGCAGTTCTTC
CASSDLGQYNEQFF
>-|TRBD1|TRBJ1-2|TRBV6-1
TGTGCCAGCAGTGAAGCGGGACAGAACTATGGCTACACCTTC
CASSEAGQNYGYTF
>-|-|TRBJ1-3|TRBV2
TGTGCCAGCAAAGGGCGGCCGGGTTGGTCTGGAAACACCATATATTTT
CASKGRPGWSGNTIYF
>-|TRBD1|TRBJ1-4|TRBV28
TGTGCCAGCAGTTTACAGGGGGCGCTGGCTAATGAAAAACTGTTTTTT
CASSLQGALANEKLFF
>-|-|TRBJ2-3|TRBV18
TGTGCCAGCTCTCAAAGGCAGGGAAGAGCAGATACGCAGTATTTT
CASSQRQGRADTQYF
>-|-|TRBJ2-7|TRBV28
TGTGCCAGCGGACTTTTTTGGGGAGCTGATTACTTC
CASGLFWGADYF
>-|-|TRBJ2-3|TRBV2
TGTGCCAGCAGTGCGGTCGGGGGAGTTGGAGATACGCAGTATTTT
CASSAVGGVGDTQYF
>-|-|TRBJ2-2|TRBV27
TGTGCCAGCAGTCGTCTACTAGGGCGTTCGAACACCGGGGAGCTGTTTTTT
CASSRLLGRSNTGELFF
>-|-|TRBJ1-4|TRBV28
TGTGCCAGCAGTTTGGGGGGTGGCGAAAAACTGTTTTTT
CASSLGGGEKLFF
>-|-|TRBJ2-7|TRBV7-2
TGTGCCAGCAGCTTAGTTGCCGGCTACGAGCAGTACTTC
CASSLVAGYEQYF
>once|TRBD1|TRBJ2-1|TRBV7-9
TGTGCCAGCAGCTTGACAGGGGGCTCCTACAATGAGCAGTTCTTC
CASSLTGGSYNEQFF
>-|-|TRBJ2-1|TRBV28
TGTGCCGCCGGGAGAGTGCGGGATACCTACAATGAGCAGTTCTTC
CAAGRVRDTYNEQFF
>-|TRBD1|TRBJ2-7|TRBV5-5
TGTGCCAGCAGCTTAGGGACAGGCAATCCCTACGAGCAGTACTTC
CASSLGTGNPYEQYF
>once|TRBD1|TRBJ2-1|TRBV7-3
TGTGCCAGCAGCTTCAACCTCGGTGGGCGGCAGGGGGTCACCTACAATGAGCAGTTCTTC
CASSFNLGGRQGVTYNEQFF
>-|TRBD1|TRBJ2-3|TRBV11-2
TGTGCCAGCAGCTCCATCCGGGACAGGGACACAGATACGCAGTATTTT
CASSSIRDRDTDTQYF
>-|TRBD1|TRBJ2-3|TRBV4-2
TGTGCCAGCAGCCAAGATGAAGCGGGACAGGGGTCAATAGATACGCAGTATTTT
CASSQDEAGQGSIDTQYF
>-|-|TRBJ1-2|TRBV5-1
TGCGCCAGCAGCTTGGCTGGGGATCGCTATGGCTACACCTTC
CASSLAGDRYGYTF
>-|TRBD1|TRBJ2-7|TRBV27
TGTGCCAGCTCAAGAGGGGGCGGCTCCTACGAGCAGTACTTC
CASSRGGGSYEQYF
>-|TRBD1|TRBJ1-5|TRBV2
TGTGCCAGCAGTATACAGGGGACGGGGTATAGCAATCAGCCCCAGCATTTT
CASSIQGTGYSNQPQHF
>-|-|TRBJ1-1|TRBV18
TGTGCCAGCTCACCAACTACATCGGAGTGGGGCCCTGAAGCTTTCTTT
CASSPTTSEWGPEAFF
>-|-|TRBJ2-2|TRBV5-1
TGCGCCAGCAGCTCAACTACTAGCTCCGGGGAGCTGTTTTTT
CASSSTTSSGELFF
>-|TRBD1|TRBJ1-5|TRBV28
TGTGCCAGCACTTCCCGGGACAGGGGCCCCCAGCATTTT
CASTSRDRGPQHF
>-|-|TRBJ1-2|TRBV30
TGTGCCTGGAGTTCAGTCACGAGTAATGGCTACACCTTC
CAWSSVTSNGYTF
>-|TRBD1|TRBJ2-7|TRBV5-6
TGTGCCAGCAGCTTGGCGTGGCGAGGGGGCTGGGAGCAGTACTTC
CASSLAWRGGWEQYF
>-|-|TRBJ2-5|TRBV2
TGTGCCAGCAGTGAATCTCAAGAGACCCAGTACTTC
CASSESQETQYF
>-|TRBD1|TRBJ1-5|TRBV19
TGCGCTACAGGGGGCAGGCAGCCCCAGCATTTT
CATGGRQPQHF